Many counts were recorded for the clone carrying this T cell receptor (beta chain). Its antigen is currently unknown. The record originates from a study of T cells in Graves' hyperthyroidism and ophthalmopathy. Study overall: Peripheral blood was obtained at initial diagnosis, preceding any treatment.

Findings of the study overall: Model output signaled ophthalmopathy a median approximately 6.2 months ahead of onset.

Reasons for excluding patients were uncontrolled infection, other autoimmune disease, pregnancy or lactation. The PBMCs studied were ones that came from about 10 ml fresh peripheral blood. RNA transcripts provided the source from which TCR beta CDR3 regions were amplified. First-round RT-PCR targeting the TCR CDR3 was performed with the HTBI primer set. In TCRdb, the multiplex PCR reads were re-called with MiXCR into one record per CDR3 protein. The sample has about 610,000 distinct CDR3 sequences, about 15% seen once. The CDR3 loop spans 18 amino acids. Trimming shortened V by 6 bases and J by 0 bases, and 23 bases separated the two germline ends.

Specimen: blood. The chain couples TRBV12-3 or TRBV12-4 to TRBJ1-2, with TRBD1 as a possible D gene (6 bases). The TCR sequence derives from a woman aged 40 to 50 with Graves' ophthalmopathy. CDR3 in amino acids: CASRKDSFDSTANYGYTF. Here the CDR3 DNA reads TGTGCCAGCAGGAAGGACAGCTTCGACTCTACAGCTAACTATGGCTACACCTTC.